This entry is about one TCR beta chain. These data are taken from a study of T-cell reconstitution after alpha-beta-depleted transplantation in children. TCRbeta library construction was performed incorporating unique molecular identifiers. TCRdb re-called the PCR reads with MiXCR, one entry per CDR3 protein. The sample has some 250,000 distinct CDR3 sequences; 9.5% to 15% are singletons. CDR1 and CDR2 (germline): LGHNA, YSLEER. V lost 0 bases and J lost 1, with 10 bases in between. The CDR3 runs to 16 residues. This receptor was obtained from a human donor who donated a stem cell graft to a child with acute lymphoblastic leukemia. The sample here was PBMCs from the stem cell graft donor, taken from the stem cell graft. The chain carries TRBV4-3 and TRBJ1-3; the D gene is possibly TRBD1 (5 bases). This CDR3 is CASSQDRGGSGNTIYF. As DNA, the CDR3 is TGCGCCAGCAGCCAAGATCGCGGGGGGTCTGGAAACACCATATATTTT.